This T cell receptor (beta chain) emerged from a study of beta chain features in type 1 diabetes. The wider study: All samples yielded roughly 100,000,000 examined sorted cells.

This clone was counted between two and nine times. Its target is not known. General study results and limits: A potential influence of HLA type upon TCRB rearrangement remained unresolved herein. Among all four CD4+ subsets, Type 1 diabetes patients had TCRB CDR3s that were moderately but significantly shorter. Since sequencing was performed on cDNA, cells with high TCR expression could be over-represented.

Trimming removed 7 bases from V and 6 bases from J; junction bases left unmatched: 10. Germline V gene sequence: CDR1 SGHTA, CDR2 FQGNSA. CDR3 length equals 16 residues. Every isolated RNA sample was fully reverse transcribed, so sequencing captured expressed TCRB transcripts. TCRdb keeps only in-frame clones here, not all; method: immunoSEQ multiplex PCR. The table lists some 160,000 clones, around 8.4% of them singletons. The sequenced material came from central memory CD4+ T cells from blood. This clonotype originated in a woman aged 18-35 years with type 1 diabetes. The V and J genes are TRBV7-2 and TRBJ2-3; 13 nucleotides agree with TRBD2. In DNA form, the CDR3 reads TGTGCCAGCACCCTCTTTACTAGCGGGGGGGCGGATACGCAGTATTTT. It yields the protein CASTLFTSGGADTQYF.